This T cell receptor (beta chain) was profiled in a study of OX40 agonist ivuxolimab in advanced cancers. Looking at the study overall: The study treated patients with ivuxolimab, an agonistic anti-OX40 (CD134) antibody. Cancers in dose escalation were hepatocellular, melanoma, renal cell and head and neck.

Data came from immunoSEQ multiplex PCR; TCRdb stores just in-frame clones and leaves some out. The sample shows 17,000 or so clones, nearly 75% of them seen only once. The receptor's source is an adult with an advanced solid tumor such as melanoma, head and neck, liver or kidney cancer. The sample consisted of CD4+ or CD8+ T cells sorted from blood, taken in a trial of the OX40 agonist ivuxolimab.

The CDR3: CASSLRRDGSGEQYF. The DNA for the CDR3 is TGTGCCAGCAGTTTACGGCGGGACGGATCGGGCGAGCAGTACTTC. This chain uses TRBV27 with TRBJ2-7; D perhaps matches TRBD2 (6 bases). CDR1 is MNHEY and CDR2 is SMNVEV in the germline V gene (reference sequence). CDR3 length: 15 residues. V lost 2 bases and J 6 bases, leaving 17 bases between the germline ends.